A single sample is the source of the 22 T cell receptor beta chains below, sequenced in a study of T-cell memory formation after mild COVID-19. A single record per CDR3 protein comes from TCRdb applying MiXCR to the 5' RACE reads. Of more than 120,000 distinct CDR3 sequences listed, over 15% were seen once; the top ten hold about 2%. The specimen was PBMCs or a T cell subset sorted from them (not recorded which). These TCRs come from an adult woman who had mild COVID-19 (a few samples of this study predate the infection). Cell type and time point are not known.

In its sample, this clonotype was seen a few times. The V call is TRBV7-2, the J call TRBJ2-7; a weak D match, TRBD2 (5 bases). The CDR3 has 14 amino acids. Germline values: CDR1 SGHTA, CDR2 FQGNSA. The germline V and J ends were trimmed by 4 bases and 6 bases, with 16 bases remaining between them. CDR3 protein: CASSSSRNGLEQYF. The CDR3, as DNA: TGTGCCAGCAGCTCCTCACGCAACGGACTCGAGCAGTACTTC.

This rearrangement joins TRBV7-7 to TRBJ2-5; TRBD1 agrees at 9 bases. The germline CDR1 and CDR2 sequences are SSHAT and FNYEAQ (reference sequence). The CDR3 spans 16 residues. V lost 5 bases, J lost 0 bases, and 7 bases stayed unmatched. This CDR3 reads CASSPGTGLYQETQYF. CDR3 nucleotide sequence: TGTGCCAGCAGCCCCGGGACAGGGCTGTACCAAGAGACCCAGTACTTC.

The chain joins TRBV5-1 to TRBJ2-2; D is possibly TRBD2 (6 bases). CDR1 and CDR2 (germline): SGHRS, YFSETQ. Trimming took off 3 bases at V and 5 bases at J, with 17 bases between the two ends. This CDR3 is built from 16 residues. The CDR3 DNA is TGCGCCAGCAGCTCGCCATATAGCGGACTAACCGGGGAGCTGTTTTTT. Its translation is CASSSPYSGLTGELFF.

CDR3 sequence (DNA): TGCGCCAGCAGTCCACTAGCGGGAGTAAGATCCTACAATGAGCAGTTCTTC. Its protein is CASSPLAGVRSYNEQFF. The chain combines TRBV5-1 with TRBJ2-1, with 11 bases lining up with TRBD2. Trimming at V came to 5 bases and at J to 1 base, leaving 8 bases not matched to a gene. The germline V gene has CDR1 SGHRS and CDR2 YFSETQ. This CDR3 comprises 17 residues.

This clonotype was counted at least ten times. The chain carries TRBV15 and TRBJ1-5; the match to TRBD1 covers 9 bases. From germline, CDR1 is LNHNV and CDR2 YYDKDF (reference sequence). The trim removed 8 bases at V and 3 bases at J, leaving 17 bases unmatched. CDR3 length equals 18 residues. The CDR3 DNA reads as TGTGCCACCGCTCCGGGACAGGGAAGGCTGGTAAACAATCAGCCCCAGCATTTT. Residues: CATAPGQGRLVNNQPQHF. Filled out from reference TRBV15 and TRBJ1-5, the complete variable domain reads DAMVIQNPRYQVTQFGKPVTLSCSQTLNHNVMYWYQQKSSQAPKLLFHYYDKDFNNEADTPDNFQSRRPNTSFCFLDIRSPGLGDTAMYLCATAPGQGRLVNNQPQHFGDGTRLSIL.

The chain recombines TRBV24-1 with TRBJ2-3, with 9 positions matching TRBD2. In germline, CDR1 is KGHDR, CDR2 SFDVKD. Trimming at V came to 3 bases and at J to 2 bases, leaving 5 bases not matched to a gene. This CDR3 has 16 amino acids. The CDR3 protein is CATSDRAGGPTDTQYF. The CDR3 coding sequence is TGTGCCACCAGTGATAGAGCGGGAGGCCCCACAGATACGCAGTATTTT.

This clonotype was seen repeatedly, ten times or more. The chain recombines TRBV15 with TRBJ2-6; TRBD2 matches 8 bases. V dropped 2 bases and J dropped 4; count of bases not matched to a gene: 7. There are 17 residues in the CDR3. Germline assignment: CDR1 LNHNV and CDR2 YYDKDF (reference sequence). The CDR3 loop reads CATSRSAGVSGANVLTF. The CDR3 coding sequence is TGTGCCACCAGCAGATCAGCGGGAGTTTCAGGGGCCAACGTCCTGACTTTC.

Only a few counts were recorded for this clonotype. In DNA form, the CDR3 reads TGTGCCAGCAGCGTAGTAGGGGAATTAGGTACGCAGTATTTT. Translating gives CASSVVGELGTQYF. The chain recombines TRBV9 with TRBJ2-3; maybe TRBD1 (5 bases). Germline V gene sequence: CDR1 SGDLS, CDR2 YYNGEE. This CDR3 has 14 amino acids. V gave up 0 bases and J gave up 8 bases, with 13 bases separating them. Looking up the rest from reference TRBV9 and TRBJ2-3 gives the full variable domain: DSGVTQTPKHLITATGQRVTLRCSPRSGDLSVYWYQQSLDQGLQFLIQYYNGEERAKGNILERFSAQQFPDLHSELNLSSLELGDSALYFCASSVVGELGTQYFGPGTRLTVL.

This rearrangement joins TRBV2 to TRBJ2-3, with D possibly being TRBD1 (5 bases). Trimming pared 9 bases from V and 2 bases from J, leaving 9 bases between. The CDR3 runs to 12 residues. The germline gives CDR1 SNHLY, CDR2 FYNNEI. CDR3 sequence (DNA): TGTGCCAGGAGACAGTCCACAGATACGCAGTATTTT. Encoded protein: CARRQSTDTQYF.

This clonotype was seen a handful of times. J is TRBJ2-1 and V is TRBV12-3 or TRBV12-4; 10 nucleotides match TRBD1. Unmatched junction bases numbered 9, after V lost 3 bases and J lost 10 bases. CDR3 length: 15 residues. CDR3 sequence: CASSLQRDRGKEQFF. The DNA of the CDR3 is TGTGCCAGCAGTTTGCAACGGGACAGGGGCAAGGAGCAGTTCTTC.

The table lists this clonotype with a few counts. The genes are TRBV7-2 and TRBJ1-2; possible D gene TRBD1, 5 bases. The length of the CDR3 is 14 residues. With 5 bases removed from V and 6 bases from J, the gap between germline ends came to 16 bases. The germline V gene has CDR1 SGHTA and CDR2 FQGNSA. CDR3 protein: CASSLTDSFHGYTF. The CDR3 DNA reads TGTGCCAGCAGCCTGACCGACAGTTTTCATGGCTACACCTTC.

This clonotype was seen many times. The chain is built from TRBV7-2 and TRBJ2-1; D gene ambiguous. Deletions cut 4 bases from V and 9 bases from J, with 10 bases between. The CDR3 has 12 amino acids. Per the germline V gene, CDR1 is SGHTA and CDR2 is FQGNSA. CDR3 sequence (DNA): TGTGCCAGCAGCTGGGCTAGAGGTGAGCAGTTCTTC. Encoded protein: CASSWARGEQFF.

The CDR3 is CATSTGAVASGISGELFF. DNA of the CDR3: TGTGCCACCAGCACGGGGGCCGTGGCTAGCGGGATTTCCGGGGAGCTGTTTTTT. The chain is built from TRBV15 and TRBJ2-2; 9 bases are a match to TRBD2. Germline V gene sequence: CDR1 LNHNV, CDR2 YYDKDF (reference sequence). The V segment lost 4 bases and the J segment 6 bases; nucleotides outside the gene matches: 15. The CDR3 runs 18 residues. Full variable domain (missing parts from reference TRBV15 and TRBJ2-2): DAMVIQNPRYQVTQFGKPVTLSCSQTLNHNVMYWYQQKSSQAPKLLFHYYDKDFNNEADTPDNFQSRRPNTSFCFLDIRSPGLGDTAMYLCATSTGAVASGISGELFFGEGSRLTVL.

This clonotype was counted a few times. The V and J genes are TRBV24-1 and TRBJ2-3; D possibly corresponds to TRBD2 (7 bases). The CDR3 spans 17 residues. V shed 2 bases and J shed 2 bases, with 16 bases lying between them. Per the germline V gene, CDR1 is KGHDR and CDR2 is SFDVKD. CDR3 sequence: CATSDWGPAGNTDTQYF. The CDR3 nucleotides read TGTGCCACCAGTGATTGGGGGCCAGCGGGGAACACAGATACGCAGTATTTT.

This clonotype was observed once. The DNA for the CDR3 is TGTGCCAGCGGGGGAGAGGGCCTGGCGAAAGAGACCCAGTACTTC. Amino acid sequence: CASGGEGLAKETQYF. This rearrangement joins TRBV2 to TRBJ2-5; the D call may be TRBD1 or TRBD2 (5 bases each). CDR1 and CDR2 (germline): SNHLY, FYNNEI. The CDR3 sequence is 15 residues long. The V and J ends lost 8 bases and 3 bases respectively, with 19 bases between them.

The genes are TRBV12-3 or TRBV12-4 and TRBJ2-3; the match to TRBD2 covers 7 bases. Trimming took 7 bases from V and 4 from J; bases not matched to a gene: 11. The CDR3 covers 15 residues. The CDR3 reads CASTTGGLAADTQYF. For the CDR3, the DNA is TGTGCCAGCACCACCGGGGGGTTGGCAGCAGATACGCAGTATTTT.

The chain couples TRBV5-1 to TRBJ2-1; possible D gene TRBD2, 5 bases. Per germline, CDR1 SGHRS and CDR2 YFSETQ. This CDR3 comprises 13 residues. V was shortened by 4 bases and J by 13 bases, with 18 bases between the two germline ends. CDR3 nucleotides: TGCGCCAGCAGCGTGACCCTTTTGGGAGAACAGTTCTTC. It is translated as CASSVTLLGEQFF. Together with reference TRBV5-1 and TRBJ2-1, the CDR3 gives the full variable domain: KAGVTQTPRYLIKTRGQQVTLSCSPISGHRSVSWYQQTPGQGLQFLFEYFSETQRNKGNFPGRFSGRQFSNSRSEMNVSTLELGDSALYLCASSVTLLGEQFFGPGTRLTVL.

This clonotype occurred a few times. In nucleotides, the CDR3 is TGCAGTGCTAGAGACCCGGGACTAGCGGGAGGGCTAGGTACGCAGTATTTT. Protein sequence: CSARDPGLAGGLGTQYF. This chain uses TRBV20-1 with TRBJ2-3, with 16 bases fitting TRBD2. The CDR3 loop spans 17 amino acids. Trimming removed 0 bases from V and 8 bases from J; junction bases left unmatched: 8. Germline assignment: CDR1 DFQATT and CDR2 SNEGSKA (reference sequence).

Concerning this clonotype itself: This is likely a read error, given that the CDR3 carries no conserved phenylalanine or tryptophan at its end. The DNA is omitted, as the CDR3 cannot be located on it reliably, and the CDR3 follows TCRdb's listing. CDR3 protein: CAGRGELG. The V call is TRBV7-9, the J call TRBJ1-4. From its first to its last residue, the CDR3 has 8 amino acids. Germline lookup yields CDR1 SEHNR and CDR2 FQNEAQ (reference sequence).

A few counts support this clonotype. This chain links TRBV7-2 with TRBJ2-3; the D is unclear. CDR3 length equals 15 residues. CDR1 and CDR2 (germline): SGHTA, FQGNSA. The ends were cut back, 1 base at V and 2 bases at J, with 10 bases in the middle. In DNA, the CDR3 is TGTGCCAGCAGCTTAGACTTGCGCCTCACAGATACGCAGTATTTT. Amino acids: CASSLDLRLTDTQYF.

This chain links TRBV6-6 with TRBJ2-7, with D tentatively TRBD1 (5 bases). The CDR3 consists of 14 residues. CDR1 and CDR2 (germline): MNHNY, SVGAGI (reference sequence). Trimming removed 6 bases at V and 4 bases at J, with 16 bases between. As DNA, the CDR3 is TGTGCCAGCAGCCGAGACTTCAGGGAATACGAGCAGTACTTC. Translation: CASSRDFREYEQYF.

The chain is built from TRBV2 and TRBJ2-1, with 7 nucleotides matching TRBD1. With V trimmed by 4 bases and J by 6 bases, 9 bases remained unmatched. This CDR3 spans 15 amino acids. The V gene's germline CDR1 is SNHLY and CDR2 FYNNEI. The DNA of the CDR3 is TGTGCCAGCAGTGGAGGTAGGGCAGGGGGCAATGAGCAGTTCTTC. Its translation is CASSGGRAGGNEQFF.